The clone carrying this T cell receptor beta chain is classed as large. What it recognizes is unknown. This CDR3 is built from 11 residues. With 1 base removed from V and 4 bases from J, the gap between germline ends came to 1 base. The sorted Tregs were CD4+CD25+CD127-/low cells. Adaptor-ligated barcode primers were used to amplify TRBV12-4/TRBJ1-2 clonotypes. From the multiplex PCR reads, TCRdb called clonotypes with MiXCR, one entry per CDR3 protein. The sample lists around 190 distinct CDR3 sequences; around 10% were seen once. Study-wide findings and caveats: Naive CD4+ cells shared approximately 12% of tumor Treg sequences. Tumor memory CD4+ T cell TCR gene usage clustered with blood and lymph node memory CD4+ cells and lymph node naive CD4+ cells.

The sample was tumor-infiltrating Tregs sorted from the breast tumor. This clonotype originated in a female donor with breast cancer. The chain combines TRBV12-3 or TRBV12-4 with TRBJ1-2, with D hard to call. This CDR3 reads CASSLGYGYTF. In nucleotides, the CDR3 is TGTGCCAGCAGTTTAGGCTATGGCTACACCTTC.